These 14 T cell receptor beta chains were sequenced from one sample in a study of identical twins. One entry per CDR3 protein, called by TCRdb with MiXCR from the 5' RACE reads. Of 450,000 to 600,000 distinct CDR3 sequences listed, approximately 20% were seen once; the top ten hold approximately 0.48%. Separately, the same data were catalogued under a study of yellow fever vaccine responses in identical twins.

The sample comprised CD4+ T cells sorted from blood. The source of these receptors is a woman between 18 and 29 years old in good health.

V gene TRBV12-3 or TRBV12-4 combines with J gene TRBJ2-2; a weak D match, TRBD1 (5 bases). The V and J ends lost 6 bases and 3 bases respectively, with 8 bases between them. The length of the CDR3 is 13 residues. The CDR3 DNA follows: TGTGCCAGCAGGAAACAGGACACCGGGGAGCTGTTTTTT. Amino acids: CASRKQDTGELFF.

There are a few counts of this clonotype. This sequence joins TRBV12-3 or TRBV12-4 and TRBJ2-7; D unclear. The germline V and J ends were trimmed by 6 bases and 5 bases, with 8 bases remaining between them. CDR3 length equals 11 residues. CDR3: CASRSTNEQYF. The CDR3 DNA reads TGTGCCAGCAGATCTACCAACGAGCAGTACTTC.

The rearrangement uses TRBV18 and TRBJ2-1; 9 nucleotides agree with TRBD2. Germline trimming cut 3 bases from V and 9 bases from J; bases unmatched to any gene: 6. This CDR3 has 14 amino acids. Germline assignment: CDR1 KGHSH and CDR2 LQKENI. In DNA form, the CDR3 reads TGTGCCAGCTCACCCCGTAGCGGGAGTAGTGAGCAGTTCTTC. Protein product: CASSPRSGSSEQFF.

V gene TRBV15 combines with J gene TRBJ1-3; D remains unclear. The CDR3 covers 16 residues. CDR1 is LNHNV and CDR2 is YYDKDF in the germline V gene (reference sequence). With 1 base removed from V and 0 bases from J, the gap between germline ends came to 10 bases. CDR3 residues: CATSRGRPSSGNTIYF. CDR3 in DNA: TGTGCCACCAGCAGAGGCAGGCCGAGCTCTGGAAACACCATATATTTT.

This chain connects TRBV20-1 to TRBJ1-2; D not certain. CDR1 is DFQATT, CDR2 SNEGSKA, per germline (reference sequence). The V and J ends lost 0 bases and 6 bases respectively, with 11 bases between them. The CDR3 loop spans 13 amino acids. CDR3 loop: CSARDGVWDGYTF. The CDR3 bases are TGCAGTGCTAGAGATGGGGTCTGGGATGGCTACACCTTC.

The rearrangement uses TRBV6-5 and TRBJ1-1, with D perhaps matching TRBD1 (5 bases). The germline V and J ends were trimmed by 0 bases and 5 bases, with 13 bases remaining between them. Per germline, CDR1 MNHEY and CDR2 SVGAGI. This CDR3 is built from 15 residues. The CDR3 DNA reads TGTGCCAGCAGTTACTCGAGTGGGGGTTTGACTGAAGCTTTCTTT. Translated, it gives CASSYSSGGLTEAFF.

This clonotype was counted only a few times. The chain combines TRBV29-1 with TRBJ2-3; D ambiguous. This CDR3 is built from 12 residues. Germline V gene data show CDR1 as SQVTM and CDR2 as ANQGSEA. Trimming removed 7 bases from V and 3 bases from J, with 11 bases in between. The chain's CDR3 is CSAVRETDTQYF. CDR3 nucleotides: TGCAGCGCAGTCCGTGAAACAGATACGCAGTATTTT.

This clonotype has a handful of counts. The chain couples TRBV25-1 to TRBJ2-5; weak D call: TRBD2 (5 bases). The ends were cut back, 4 bases at V and 3 bases at J, with 9 bases in the middle. The length of the CDR3 is 13 residues. Germline CDR1 MGHDK, CDR2 SYGVNS. The CDR3 loop is CASSGPGKETQYF. In nucleotides, the CDR3 is TGTGCCAGCAGTGGACCGGGGAAAGAGACCCAGTACTTC.

The chain employs TRBV20-1 and TRBJ2-2, with 12 bases lining up with TRBD2. CDR3 length: 13 amino acids. Trimming at V came to 4 bases and at J to 7 bases, leaving 1 base not matched to a gene. Germline-derived CDR1 and CDR2 are DFQATT and SNEGSKA (reference sequence). CDR3 nucleotides: TGCAGTGCTACTAGCGGGGGGGGCGGGGAGCTGTTTTTT. Protein product: CSATSGGGGELFF.

This clonotype appeared a few times. This rearrangement joins TRBV6-2 or TRBV6-3 to TRBJ2-1, with 7 bases that match TRBD2. This CDR3 has 13 residues. V lost 6 bases, J lost 9 bases, and 8 bases stayed unmatched. Germline CDR1 reads MNHEY; CDR2 reads SVGEGT. The CDR3 is CASSQTLALEQFF. CDR3 DNA: TGTGCCAGCAGCCAAACACTAGCGCTTGAGCAGTTCTTC.

The chain recombines TRBV7-2 with TRBJ1-1; TRBD1 might be the D (5 bases). The V and J ends lost 5 bases and 4 bases respectively, with 23 bases between them. Germline lookup yields CDR1 SGHTA and CDR2 FQGNSA. The length of the CDR3 is 17 residues. The CDR3 sequence: CASSLRPLGTPGTEAFF. The CDR3 nucleotides read TGTGCCAGCAGCCTACGCCCTTTGGGGACCCCAGGCACTGAAGCTTTCTTT.

This clonotype was observed many times. At one boundary the junction diverges from the germline segment, which might be a read error. V usage is TRBV18 and J usage is TRBJ2-5; 7 bases are a match to TRBD1. The CDR3 runs 13 residues. CDR1 KGHSH and CDR2 LQKENI come from the germline V gene. DNA of the CDR3: TGCGCCAGCAGCCCACAGGGGCAGGAGACCCAGTACTTC. Translating gives CASSPQGQETQYF.

This clonotype appeared once. The V call is TRBV27, the J call TRBJ2-1; D is possibly TRBD2 (5 bases). Looked up from germline, CDR1 is MNHEY and CDR2 is SMNVEV (reference sequence). The CDR3 has 17 residues. The V gene lost 10 bases and the J gene lost 3 bases, with 25 bases spanning the gap. The CDR3 nucleotides are TGTGCCAAAACCCTGAGGCGGGCCAGGCAATACTACAATGAGCAGTTCTTC. Its protein product is CAKTLRRARQYYNEQFF.

This clonotype was detected a few times. The chain is built from TRBV9 and TRBJ2-7; TRBD1 matches 9 bases. This CDR3 comprises 13 residues. V lost 4 bases, J lost 6 bases, and 5 bases stayed unmatched. Germline CDR1 SGDLS, CDR2 YYNGEE. This CDR3 is CASSLTTGGEQYF. The CDR3 region has the DNA TGTGCCAGCAGCCTCACGACAGGGGGCGAGCAGTACTTC.